Listed below are T cell receptor beta chains from one sample, sequenced in a study of blood T cell repertoires in COVID-19. Sequencing used immunoSEQ multiplex PCR; TCRdb keeps in-frame clones, though not all of them. The sample shows about 120,000 clones, approximately 80% of them seen only once. Sequenced: peripheral blood. The receptor set was obtained from a man aged 40-49 years with active or convalescent COVID-19. Each CDR3 is given with its conserved first and last residue. Clone size is shown for a subset of rows, as once, few, many or a class of expanded clone.

NA | TRBJ1-1 | TRBV7-9 | CASSSPVEGGTEAFF
NA | TRBJ1-1 | TRBV5-1 | CASSLGGLSTEAFF
NA | TRBJ2-7 | TRBV7-2 | CASSLDSGGLSYEQYF
NA | TRBJ1-6 | TRBV5-1 | CASSLETGATNSPLHF
NA | TRBJ2-1 | TRBV9 | CASKAGAGNEQFF
NA | TRBJ2-3 | TRBV28 | CASTLTSGFTDTQYF
NA | TRBJ2-3 | TRBV11-3 | CASSLPILTDTQYF
few | TRBJ1-1 | TRBV6-2/TRBV6-3 | CASSKGGESPEAFF
few | TRBJ2-7 | TRBV7-2 | CASRTTGAIEQYF
NA | TRBJ1-2 | TRBV7-2 | CASSSDRGQGGYTF
NA | TRBJ1-1 | TRBV6-1 | CASRLGGDVAIETFF
NA | TRBJ2-5 | TRBV5-1 | CASSLPSQFGEQTQETQYF
once | TRBJ2-5 | TRBV4-1 | CASSQTGQRWGGRETQYF
NA | TRBJ2-1 | TRBV3-1/TRBV3-2 | CASSPRKSTAYNEQFF
NA | TRBJ2-3 | TRBV5-1 | CASSYRGGEDTQYF
NA | TRBJ1-1 | TRBV30 | CAWSVMAPTEAFF
once | TRBJ2-7 | TRBV25-1 | CASSVTSGSPHEQYF
NA | TRBJ1-5 | TRBV2 | CASSVRQLNQPQHF
few | TRBJ1-1 | TRBV25-1 | CASSYPGVAEAFF
few | TRBJ1-2 | TRBV7-9 | CASSPGQYYGYTF
NA | TRBJ2-3 | TRBV19 | CASSIVPADTQYF
NA | TRBJ1-5 | TRBV12-3/TRBV12-4 | CASSDRGNQPQHF
NA | TRBJ2-1 | TRBV21-1 | CASSKGLAINNEQFF
once | TRBJ2-3 | TRBV11-2 | CASSLVGTLGYTQYF
NA | TRBJ2-7 | TRBV7-6 | CASSLAHRAVGEQYF
NA | TRBJ2-2 | TRBV27 | CASSWSGGATGELFF
NA | TRBJ2-5 | TRBV7-2 | CASSLALGGQETQYF
NA | TRBJ1-1 | TRBV25-1 | CASSEIGGLYAFF
many | TRBJ2-7 | TRBV7-3 | CASSLSKSGEQYF
NA | TRBJ1-2 | TRBV15 | CATSKDRAPNYGYTF
NA | TRBJ2-2 | TRBV10-3 | CANSAGGGPRGYTGELFF
NA | TRBJ1-6 | TRBV3-1/TRBV3-2 | CASSLEGTGHSPLHF
NA | TRBJ1-2 | TRBV14 | CASSQTGGQRDGYTF
NA | TRBJ2-1 | TRBV2 | CASQGGGGEQFF
NA | TRBJ1-1 | TRBV5-6 | CASSSTGLNTEAFF
NA | TRBJ2-5 | TRBV24-1 | CATSDPIGQGMGETQYF
few | TRBJ1-5 | TRBV2 | CASGTGGNQPQHF
NA | TRBJ2-1 | TRBV2 | CASSLTSGRANEQFF
few | TRBJ1-5 | TRBV19 | CASRERREPNQPQHF
few | TRBJ1-2 | TRBV18 | CASSAGTLYGYTF
NA | TRBJ2-7 | TRBV27 | CASRSHSGRGTYEQYF
NA | TRBJ2-7 | TRBV3-1/TRBV3-2 | CASSSGTGMDEQYF
NA | TRBJ1-5 | TRBV28 | CASTPRGGFSNQPQHF